Listed here is a single T cell receptor beta chain. This clonotype was observed a handful of times. The antigen it recognizes is unknown. No much larger clone is present one base from it, and per-base qualities are unavailable. As encoded in the germline V gene, CDR1 is MNHEY while CDR2 is SVGAGI. From cysteine to phenylalanine, the CDR3 is 13 amino acids long. Solely the CDR3 DNA is kept, with 39 bases framed from the first base. V is reduced by 1 base and J by 2 bases, leaving a spacing of 5 bases between them. These data originate in a study of response to subunit inactivated influenza vaccine listed by TCRdb under 2018. Notes on the research overall: Deep quantitative T cell receptor repertoire profiling was used in the study to track responses to a trivalent subunit inactivated influenza vaccine.

The paper as a whole reports these results and caveats: The authors proposed that each seasonal influenza vaccination may bring in only a limited number of new T cells.

Libraries came from RT-PCR. The data were produced on an Illumina HiSeq 2500. Using fastp trimming at Q25 and MiXCR clonotype assembly, TCRdb reanalyzed the public sequencing data and kept in-frame beta chains. Merged by CDR3 protein, the rows form single entries marked with the most common genes and DNA. The sample table records over 450,000 distinct CDR3 sequences; 10% to 15% of these occur just once. The top ten clonotypes cover roughly 13% of the sample. What this sample's time point label stands for: approximately 45 days after influenza vaccine administration. This TCR came from a man aged 50 or older who received an inactivated influenza vaccine. Donor details come from another sample of the same person, matched by shared clones. Sequencing was performed on PBMCs from blood, taken more than 35 days after vaccination. Here the chain combines TRBV6-5 and TRBJ2-5; there is no confident call for the D gene. Here the CDR3 is given as CASSYFLQETQYF. The DNA sequence is as follows: TGTGCCAGCAGTTACTTTCTACAAGAGACCCAGTACTTC.